The table lists the clone carrying this T cell receptor beta chain with many counts. The antigen is not known. The source of the sample is a study of T cells in Graves' hyperthyroidism and ophthalmopathy. Study-level findings and limits: Ophthalmopathy cases were set apart from stable hyperthyroidism by a 13 V-J model. Ophthalmopathy was predicted by the model a median of roughly 6.6 months ahead of onset.

V shed 1 base and J shed 5 bases, with 14 bases lying between them. Germline V lookup: CDR1 LGHDT, CDR2 YNNKEL (reference sequence). This CDR3 region has 15 residues. TCR beta CDR3 sequences were amplified from RNA transcripts. First-round RT-PCR targeting the TCR CDR3 was performed with the HTBI primer set. One entry per CDR3 protein, called by TCRdb with MiXCR from the multiplex PCR reads. The table records approximately 360,000 distinct CDR3 sequences, approximately 25% of them present only once. Calling Graves' hyperthyroidism stable meant ophthalmopathy did not progress within 18 months. Diagnosis of hyperthyroidism was new in patients aged 18 to 65, and its duration was under 2 months.

This sequence originates from a man aged 50-59 years with Graves' hyperthyroidism. The chain is built from TRBV3-1 and TRBJ2-5; D may be TRBD1 (5 bases). Sequenced input: blood. The CDR3 sequence: CASSQAQGGRETQYF. DNA for the CDR3: TGTGCCAGCAGCCAAGCTCAGGGCGGTAGGGAGACCCAGTACTTC.